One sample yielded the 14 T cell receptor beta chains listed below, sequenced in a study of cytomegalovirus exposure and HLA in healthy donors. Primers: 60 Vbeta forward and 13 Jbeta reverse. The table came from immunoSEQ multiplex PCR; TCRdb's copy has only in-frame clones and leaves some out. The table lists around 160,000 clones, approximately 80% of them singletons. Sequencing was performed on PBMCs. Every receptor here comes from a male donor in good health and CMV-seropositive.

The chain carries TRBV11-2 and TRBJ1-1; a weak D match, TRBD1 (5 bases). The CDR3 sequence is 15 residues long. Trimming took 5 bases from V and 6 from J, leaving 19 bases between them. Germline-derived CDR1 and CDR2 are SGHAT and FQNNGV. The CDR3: CASSPGTDKGSEAFF. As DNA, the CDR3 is TGTGCCAGCAGCCCCGGTACGGACAAGGGGTCTGAAGCTTTCTTT.

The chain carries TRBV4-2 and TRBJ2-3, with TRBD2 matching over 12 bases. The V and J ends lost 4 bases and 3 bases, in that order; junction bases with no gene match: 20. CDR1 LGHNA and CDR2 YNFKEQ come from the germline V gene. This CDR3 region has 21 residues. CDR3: CASSPLGGGSLTSGGTDTQYF. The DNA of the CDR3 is TGTGCCAGCAGCCCTCTTGGGGGGGGTTCCCTGACTAGCGGGGGTACAGATACGCAGTATTTT.

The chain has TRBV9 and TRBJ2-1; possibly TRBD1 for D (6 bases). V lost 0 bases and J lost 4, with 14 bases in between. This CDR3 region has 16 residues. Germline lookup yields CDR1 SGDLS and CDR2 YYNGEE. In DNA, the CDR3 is TGTGCCAGCAGCGTAGGGGGGACATACGATTACAATGAGCAGTTCTTC. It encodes CASSVGGTYDYNEQFF.

Written as DNA, the CDR3 is TGTGCCAGTAATAATGTACGAGGGGGCGAGACCAGCTCCTACGAGCAGTACTTC. Translating gives CASNNVRGGETSSYEQYF. This chain connects TRBV19 to TRBJ2-7, with 7 bases lining up with TRBD1. V lost 7 bases, J lost 0 bases, and 18 bases stayed unmatched. The germline V gene has CDR1 LNHDA and CDR2 SQIVND (reference sequence). The CDR3 extends over 18 amino acids.

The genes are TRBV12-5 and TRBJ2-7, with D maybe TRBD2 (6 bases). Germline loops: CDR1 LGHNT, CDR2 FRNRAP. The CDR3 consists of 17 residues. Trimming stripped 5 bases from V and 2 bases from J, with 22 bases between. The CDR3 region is CASGLATQGGAPYEQYF. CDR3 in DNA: TGTGCTAGTGGTCTCGCCACGCAGGGCGGGGCTCCCTACGAGCAGTACTTC.

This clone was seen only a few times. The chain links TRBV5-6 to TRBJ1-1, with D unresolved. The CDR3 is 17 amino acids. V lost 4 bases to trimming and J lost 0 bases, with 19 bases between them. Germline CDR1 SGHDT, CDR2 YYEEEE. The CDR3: CASSRDLYSTMNTEAFF. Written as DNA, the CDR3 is TGTGCCAGCAGCCGCGACCTTTACTCTACTATGAACACTGAAGCTTTCTTT.

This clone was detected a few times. This CDR3 is CASSRRTARYEQYF. CDR3 sequence (DNA): TGTGCCAGCAGTCGCAGGACAGCGCGGTACGAGCAGTACTTC. V usage is TRBV5-6 and J usage is TRBJ2-7; D might be TRBD1 (6 bases). The CDR3 is 14 residues long. Germline loops: CDR1 SGHDT, CDR2 YYEEEE. V was cut by 5 bases and J by 4 bases, with 16 bases left in between. The full variable domain, with the rest looked up from reference TRBV5-6 and TRBJ2-7, is DAGVTQSPTHLIKTRGQQVTLRCSPKSGHDTVSWYQQALGQGPQFIFQYYEEEERQRGNFPDRFSGHQFPNYSSELNVNALLLGDSALYLCASSRRTARYEQYFGPGTRLTVT.

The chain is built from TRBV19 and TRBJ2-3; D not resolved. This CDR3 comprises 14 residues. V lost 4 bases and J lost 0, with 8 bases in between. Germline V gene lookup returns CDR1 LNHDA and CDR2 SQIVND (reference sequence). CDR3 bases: TGTGCCAGTAGTACTAGACCTAGCACAGATACGCAGTATTTT. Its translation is CASSTRPSTDTQYF.

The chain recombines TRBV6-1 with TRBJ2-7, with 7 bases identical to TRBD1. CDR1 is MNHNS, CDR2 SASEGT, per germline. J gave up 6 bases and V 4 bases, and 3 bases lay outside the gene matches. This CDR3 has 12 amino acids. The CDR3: CASSATGVEQYF. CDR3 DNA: TGTGCCAGCAGTGCAACAGGGGTCGAGCAGTACTTC.

CDR3 sequence (DNA): TGTGCCAGCAGTGGCCGAAGACAGGGGCTAGCGAACACCGGGGAGCTGTTTTTT. As protein: CASSGRRQGLANTGELFF. The gene calls are TRBV2 and TRBJ2-2; 8 positions match TRBD1. V lost 4 bases, J lost 0 bases, and 10 bases stayed unmatched. The V gene's germline CDR1 is SNHLY and CDR2 FYNNEI. This CDR3 region has 18 residues. Based on the CDR3 plus reference TRBV2 and TRBJ2-2, the full variable domain is EPEVTQTPSHQVTQMGQEVILRCVPISNHLYFYWYRQILGQKVEFLVSFYNNEISEKSEIFDDQFSVERPDGSNFTLKIRSTKLEDSAMYFCASSGRRQGLANTGELFFGEGSRLTVL.

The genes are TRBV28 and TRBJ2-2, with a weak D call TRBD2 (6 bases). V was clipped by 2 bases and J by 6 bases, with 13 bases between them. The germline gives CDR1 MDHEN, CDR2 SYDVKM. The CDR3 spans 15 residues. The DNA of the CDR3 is TGTGCCAGCAGTTTACCCCTCACTAGCCCCGGGGAGCTGTTTTTT. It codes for CASSLPLTSPGELFF.

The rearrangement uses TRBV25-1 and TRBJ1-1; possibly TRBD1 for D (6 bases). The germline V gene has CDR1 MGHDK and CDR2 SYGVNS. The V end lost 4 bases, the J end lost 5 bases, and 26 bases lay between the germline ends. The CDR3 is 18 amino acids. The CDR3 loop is CASSGSRGGQLLWTEAFF. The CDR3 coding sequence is TGTGCCAGCAGTGGTAGTCGGGGGGGCCAACTATTATGGACTGAAGCTTTCTTT.

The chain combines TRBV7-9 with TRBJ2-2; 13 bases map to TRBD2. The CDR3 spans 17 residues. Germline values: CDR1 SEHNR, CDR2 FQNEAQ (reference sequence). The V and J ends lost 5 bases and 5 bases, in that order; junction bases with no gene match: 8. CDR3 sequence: CASSPRTSGGGTGELFF. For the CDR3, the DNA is TGTGCCAGCAGCCCCCGGACTAGCGGGGGCGGGACCGGGGAGCTGTTTTTT.

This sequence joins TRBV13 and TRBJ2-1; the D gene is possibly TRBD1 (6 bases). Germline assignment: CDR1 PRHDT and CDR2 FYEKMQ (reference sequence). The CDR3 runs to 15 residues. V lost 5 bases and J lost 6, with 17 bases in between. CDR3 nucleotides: TGTGCCAGCAGCCGAGTCGAGGGGGTGGGCAATGAGCAGTTCTTC. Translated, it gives CASSRVEGVGNEQFF.